These T cell receptor beta chains were read from a single sample in a study of cytomegalovirus exposure and HLA in healthy donors. Profiled with immunoSEQ multiplex PCR; TCRdb holds only in-frame clones, not every one. The sample holds under 150,000 clones, 75% to 85% seen once. Sequenced input: PBMCs. The source is a man over 45 in good health and CMV-seronegative. Each CDR3 is given with its conserved first and last residue. Fields, in order: J gene, clone size, D gene, V gene, CDR3 length, CDR3 protein, CDR3 DNA. The D gene is left open where the match is weak. Part of the rows lack a size; the others show once, few, many or a class for expanded clones.

TRBJ2-5,-,TRBD2,TRBV7-8,14,CASSSSGGEETQYF,TGTGCCAGCAGCTCAAGCGGGGGGGAGGAGACCCAGTACTTC
TRBJ2-1,few,TRBD2,TRBV6-5,13,CASSGTSGSEQFF,TGTGCCAGCAGTGGGACTAGCGGAAGTGAGCAGTTCTTC
TRBJ2-3,-,TRBD2,TRBV30,13,CAGGRGEWDTQYF,TGTGCCGGCGGGCGGGGGGAGTGGGATACGCAGTATTTT
TRBJ1-2,-,-,TRBV30,11,CAWTGGAGYTF,TGTGCCTGGACGGGGGGCGCTGGCTACACCTTC
TRBJ2-7,-,-,TRBV30,13,CAWSYQGLGEQYF,TGTGCCTGGAGTTACCAGGGTTTAGGGGAGCAGTACTTC
TRBJ1-5,once,-,TRBV4-2,13,CASSQEPDQPQHF,TGTGCCAGCAGCCAAGAACCAGATCAGCCCCAGCATTTT
TRBJ2-2,-,TRBD2,TRBV2,16,CASSERGVGFAGELFF,TGTGCCAGCTCCGAGCGGGGTGTGGGTTTTGCCGGGGAGCTGTTTTTT
TRBJ2-7,once,TRBD2,TRBV5-1,16,CASSLGAAGASYEQYF,TGCGCCAGCAGCTTGGGCGCAGCGGGGGCCTCCTACGAGCAGTACTTC
TRBJ2-7,-,-,TRBV19,12,CASSMRGYEQYF,TGTGCCAGTAGTATGAGAGGGTACGAGCAGTACTTC
TRBJ2-7,-,-,TRBV7-2,13,CASSWAGPYEQYF,TGTGCCAGCAGCTGGGCAGGGCCCTACGAGCAGTACTTC
TRBJ2-2,-,TRBD1,TRBV18,16,CASSPPGQGGTGELFF,TGTGCCAGCTCACCACCGGGACAGGGTGGAACCGGGGAGCTGTTTTTT
TRBJ1-2,-,TRBD1,TRBV5-4,15,CASSPRTGDTAGYTF,TGTGCCAGCAGCCCGAGGACAGGGGATACGGCTGGCTACACCTTC
TRBJ2-6,-,TRBD1,TRBV7-9,19,CASSIPDRGRPSGANVLTF,TGTGCCAGCAGCATCCCGGACAGGGGGCGCCCCTCTGGGGCCAACGTCCTGACTTTC
TRBJ2-3,-,-,TRBV9,13,CASSLGGTDTQYF,TGTGCCAGCAGCCTAGGCGGCACAGATACGCAGTATTTT
TRBJ2-2,-,TRBD2,TRBV11-1,16,CASSSRAGGRPGELFF,TGTGCCAGCAGCTCTCGAGCGGGGGGCCGCCCCGGGGAGCTGTTTTTT
TRBJ2-7,-,-,TRBV5-4,14,CASSPVGGANEQYF,TGTGCCAGCAGCCCCGTTGGAGGGGCAAACGAGCAGTACTTC
TRBJ2-3,-,TRBD1,TRBV2,16,CASRDNRGGFTDTQYF,TGTGCCAGCAGAGACAACAGGGGCGGATTCACAGATACGCAGTATTTT
TRBJ1-6,-,-,TRBV23-1,15,CASSQSWPSGSPLHF,TGCGCCAGCAGTCAATCGTGGCCCTCTGGCTCACCCCTCCACTTT
TRBJ2-7,-,-,TRBV11-2,14,CASSWDFNAYEQYF,TGTGCCAGCAGCTGGGACTTTAACGCCTACGAGCAGTACTTC
TRBJ1-2,-,TRBD1,TRBV5-1,15,CASSLRQGYDGGYTF,TGCGCCAGCAGCTTGCGACAGGGGTACGACGGTGGCTACACCTTC
TRBJ2-5,-,-,TRBV5-1,15,CASSLATGQRETQYF,TGCGCCAGCAGCTTGGCCACAGGACAGAGAGAGACCCAGTACTTC
TRBJ2-2,-,TRBD1,TRBV29-1,13,CSVRTGGAGELFF,TGCAGCGTCCGGACAGGGGGAGCCGGGGAGCTGTTTTTT
TRBJ1-1,-,-,TRBV4-3,15,CASSQDRTKNTEAFF,TGCGCCAGCAGCCAAGACCGGACAAAGAACACTGAAGCTTTCTTT
TRBJ1-1,-,-,TRBV7-2,13,CASSPLRTHEAFF,TGTGCCAGCAGCCCATTAAGGACTCACGAAGCTTTCTTT
TRBJ2-5,-,-,TRBV7-9,12,CASSSGMETQYF,TGTGCCAGCAGCTCAGGAATGGAGACCCAGTACTTC
TRBJ1-5,-,TRBD1,TRBV6-5,13,CASSLGQFGPQHF,TGTGCCAGCAGCTTGGGACAGTTTGGGCCCCAGCATTTT
TRBJ1-2,-,TRBD1,TRBV2,14,CASSEFDRDGGYTF,TGTGCCAGCAGTGAATTTGACAGGGATGGTGGCTACACCTTC
TRBJ2-2,-,TRBD2,TRBV30,16,CAWSGSGNFLGGELFF,TGTGCCTGGAGCGGAAGCGGGAATTTTCTTGGCGGGGAGCTGTTTTTT
TRBJ2-7,-,-,TRBV9,15,CASSVGPAAEIEQYF,TGTGCCAGCAGCGTAGGGCCAGCGGCGGAAATCGAGCAGTACTTC